One TCR beta chain is described in this entry. What it binds is unknown. The data originate from a study of T-cell reconstitution after alpha-beta-depleted transplantation in children. Points from the study as a whole: At day 60, the high TCRbeta diversity found in some patients originated from recipient T cells and thymic progenitors that had survived.

Preparation of the TCRbeta library used unique molecular identifiers. TCRdb redid the calling of the PCR reads with MiXCR, one entry per CDR3 protein. This table has about 590,000 distinct CDR3 sequences, 10% to 15% appearing once. The CDR3 consists of 15 residues. V was clipped by 4 bases and J by 5 bases, with 17 bases between them. The germline V gene has CDR1 MNHNS and CDR2 SASEGT. Sequences were derived from PBMCs, mostly from graft donor cells, sampled 360 days after TCRalphabeta/CD19-depleted stem cell transplant. The receptor's source is a male patient younger than 18 who had a stem cell transplant for acute myeloid leukemia, so the T cells may come from the graft donor. The chain carries TRBV6-1 and TRBJ2-5; a possible D gene is TRBD2 (5 bases). The CDR3 DNA sequence: TGTGCCAGCAGTGCGGGGATGGGTTTGAGGGAGACCCAGTACTTC. Encoded protein: CASSAGMGLRETQYF.